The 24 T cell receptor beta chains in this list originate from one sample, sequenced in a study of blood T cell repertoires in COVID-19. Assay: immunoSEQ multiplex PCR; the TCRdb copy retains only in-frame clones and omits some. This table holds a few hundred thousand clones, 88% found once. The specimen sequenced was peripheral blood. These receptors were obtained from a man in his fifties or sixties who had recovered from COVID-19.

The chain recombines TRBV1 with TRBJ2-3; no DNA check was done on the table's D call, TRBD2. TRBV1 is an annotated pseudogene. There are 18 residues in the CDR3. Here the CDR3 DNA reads TGCACCAGCAGCCAAGAACTAGCGGGGGACGGAGGCACAGATACGCAGTATTTT. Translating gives CTSSQELAGDGGTDTQYF.

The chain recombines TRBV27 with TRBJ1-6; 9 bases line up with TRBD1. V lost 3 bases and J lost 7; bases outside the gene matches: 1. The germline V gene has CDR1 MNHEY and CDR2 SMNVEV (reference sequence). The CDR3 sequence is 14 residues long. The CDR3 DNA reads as TGTGCCAGCAGTTTCGGACAGGGGAATTCACCCCTCCACTTT. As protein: CASSFGQGNSPLHF.

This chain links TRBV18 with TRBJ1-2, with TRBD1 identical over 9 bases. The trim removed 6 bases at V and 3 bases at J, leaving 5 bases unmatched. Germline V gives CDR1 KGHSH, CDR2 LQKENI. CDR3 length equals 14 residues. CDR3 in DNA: TGTGCCAGCTCGCAGGGACAGGGAGACTATGGCTACACCTTC. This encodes CASSQGQGDYGYTF.

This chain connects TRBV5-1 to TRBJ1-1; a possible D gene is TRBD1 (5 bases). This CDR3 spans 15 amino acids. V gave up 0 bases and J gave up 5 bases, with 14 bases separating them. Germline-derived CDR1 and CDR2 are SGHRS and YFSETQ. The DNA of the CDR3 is TGCGCCAGCAGCTTGGTGGCCCCAGGGAGGACTGAAGCTTTCTTT. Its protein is CASSLVAPGRTEAFF.

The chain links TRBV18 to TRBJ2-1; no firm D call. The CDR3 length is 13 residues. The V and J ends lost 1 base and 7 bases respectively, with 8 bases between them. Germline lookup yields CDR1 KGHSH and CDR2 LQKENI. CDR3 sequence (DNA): TGTGCCAGCTCACCACGGGCAGGTAATGAGCAGTTCTTC. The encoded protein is CASSPRAGNEQFF.

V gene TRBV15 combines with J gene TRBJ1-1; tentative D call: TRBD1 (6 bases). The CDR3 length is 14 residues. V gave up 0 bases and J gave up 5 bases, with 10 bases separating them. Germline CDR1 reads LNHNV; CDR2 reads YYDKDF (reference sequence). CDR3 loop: CATSREWGLTEAFF. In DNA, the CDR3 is TGTGCCACCAGCAGAGAATGGGGGCTAACTGAAGCTTTCTTT. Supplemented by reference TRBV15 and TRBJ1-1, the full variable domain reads DAMVIQNPRYQVTQFGKPVTLSCSQTLNHNVMYWYQQKSSQAPKLLFHYYDKDFNNEADTPDNFQSRRPNTSFCFLDIRSPGLGDTAMYLCATSREWGLTEAFFGQGTRLTVV.

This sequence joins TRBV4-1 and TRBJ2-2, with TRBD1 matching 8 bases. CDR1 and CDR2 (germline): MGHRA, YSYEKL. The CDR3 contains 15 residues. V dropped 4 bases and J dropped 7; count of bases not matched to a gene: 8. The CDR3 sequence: CASSPRQGADGELFF. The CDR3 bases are TGCGCCAGCAGCCCCCGGCAGGGGGCGGACGGGGAGCTGTTTTTT.

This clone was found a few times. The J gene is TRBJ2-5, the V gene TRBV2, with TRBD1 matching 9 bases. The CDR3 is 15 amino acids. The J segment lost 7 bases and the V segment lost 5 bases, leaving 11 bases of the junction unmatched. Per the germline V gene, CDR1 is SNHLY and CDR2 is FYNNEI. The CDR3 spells CASSSGTGKDRTQYF. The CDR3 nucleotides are TGTGCCAGCAGTTCCGGGACAGGGAAAGATCGGACCCAGTACTTC.

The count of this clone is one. The CDR3 nucleotides are TGTGCCAGTAGTAGGGCAGAGAACTATGGCTACACCTTC. This translates into CASSRAENYGYTF. This chain links TRBV19 with TRBJ1-2; D gene unclear. In germline, CDR1 is LNHDA, CDR2 SQIVND (reference sequence). The CDR3 is made up of 13 amino acids. V lost 4 bases, J lost 2 bases, and 8 bases lay in between.

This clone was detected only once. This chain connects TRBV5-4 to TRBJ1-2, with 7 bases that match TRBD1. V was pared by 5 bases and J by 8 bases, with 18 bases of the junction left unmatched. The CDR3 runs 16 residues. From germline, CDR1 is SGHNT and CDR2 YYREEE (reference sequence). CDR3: CASRADRLVTTGGYTF. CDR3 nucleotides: TGTGCCAGCAGGGCGGACAGGTTGGTAACGACGGGAGGCTACACCTTC. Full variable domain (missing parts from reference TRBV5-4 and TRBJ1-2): ETGVTQSPTHLIKTRGQQVTLRCSSQSGHNTVSWYQQALGQGPQFIFQYYREEENGRGNFPPRFSGLQFPNYSSELNVNALELDDSALYLCASRADRLVTTGGYTFGSGTRLTVV.

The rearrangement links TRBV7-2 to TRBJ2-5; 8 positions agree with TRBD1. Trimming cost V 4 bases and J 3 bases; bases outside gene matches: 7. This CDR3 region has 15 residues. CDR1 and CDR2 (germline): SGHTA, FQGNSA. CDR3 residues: CASSYYGTGKETQYF. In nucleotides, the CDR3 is TGTGCCAGCAGCTACTATGGGACAGGAAAAGAGACCCAGTACTTC. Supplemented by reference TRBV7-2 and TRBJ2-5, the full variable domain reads GAGVSQSPSNKVTEKGKDVELRCDPISGHTALYWYRQSLGQGLEFLIYFQGNSAPDKSGLPSDRFSAERTGGSVSTLTIQRTQQEDSAVYLCASSYYGTGKETQYFGPGTRLLVL.

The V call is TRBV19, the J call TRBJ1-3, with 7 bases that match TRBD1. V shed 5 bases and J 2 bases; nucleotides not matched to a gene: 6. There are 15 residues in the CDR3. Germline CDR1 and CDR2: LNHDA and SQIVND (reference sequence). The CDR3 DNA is TGTGCCAGTAGTGCTCGACAGGGTACTGGAAACACCATATATTTT. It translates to CASSARQGTGNTIYF.

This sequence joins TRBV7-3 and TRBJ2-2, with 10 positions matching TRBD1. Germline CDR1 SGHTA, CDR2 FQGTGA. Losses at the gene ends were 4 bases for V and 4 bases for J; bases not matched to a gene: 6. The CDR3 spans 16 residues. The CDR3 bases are TGTGCCAGCAGCTATAGACAGGGGGCAGGCACCGGGGAGCTGTTTTTT. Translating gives CASSYRQGAGTGELFF. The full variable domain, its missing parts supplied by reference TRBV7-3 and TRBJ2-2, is GAGVSQTPSNKVTEKGKYVELRCDPISGHTALYWYRQSLGQGPEFLIYFQGTGAADDSGLPNDRFFAVRPEGSVSTLKIQRTERGDSAVYLCASSYRQGAGTGELFFGEGSRLTVL.

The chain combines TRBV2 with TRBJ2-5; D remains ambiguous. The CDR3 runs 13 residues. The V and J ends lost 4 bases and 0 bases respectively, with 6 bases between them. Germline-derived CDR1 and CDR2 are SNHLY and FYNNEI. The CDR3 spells CASSARDQETQYF. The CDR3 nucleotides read TGTGCCAGCAGTGCCCGGGACCAAGAGACCCAGTACTTC.

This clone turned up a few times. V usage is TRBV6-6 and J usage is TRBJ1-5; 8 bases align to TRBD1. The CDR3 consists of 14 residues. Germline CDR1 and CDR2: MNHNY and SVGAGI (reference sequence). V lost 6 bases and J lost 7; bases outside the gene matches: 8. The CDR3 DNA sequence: TGTGCCAGCAGGATGACAGGGGAGGGGCAGCCCCAGCATTTT. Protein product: CASRMTGEGQPQHF.

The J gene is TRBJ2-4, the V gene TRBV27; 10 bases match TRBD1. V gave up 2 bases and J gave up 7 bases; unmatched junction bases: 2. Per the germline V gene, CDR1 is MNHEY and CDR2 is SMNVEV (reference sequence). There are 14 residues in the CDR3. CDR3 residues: CASSLGQGGNIQYF. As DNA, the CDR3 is TGTGCCAGCAGTTTAGGACAGGGGGGGAACATTCAGTACTTC.

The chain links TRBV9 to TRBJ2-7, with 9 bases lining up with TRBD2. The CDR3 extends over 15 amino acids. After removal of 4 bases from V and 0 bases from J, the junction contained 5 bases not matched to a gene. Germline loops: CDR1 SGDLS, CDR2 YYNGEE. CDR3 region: CASSTGLASSYEQYF. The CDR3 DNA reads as TGTGCCAGCAGCACGGGACTAGCCAGCTCCTACGAGCAGTACTTC.

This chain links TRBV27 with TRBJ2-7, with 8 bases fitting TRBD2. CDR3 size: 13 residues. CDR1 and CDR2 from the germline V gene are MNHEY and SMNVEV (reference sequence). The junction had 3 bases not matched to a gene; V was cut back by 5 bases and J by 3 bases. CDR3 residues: CASSSGGNYEQYF. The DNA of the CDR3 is TGTGCCAGCAGTAGCGGGGGAAACTACGAGCAGTACTTC.

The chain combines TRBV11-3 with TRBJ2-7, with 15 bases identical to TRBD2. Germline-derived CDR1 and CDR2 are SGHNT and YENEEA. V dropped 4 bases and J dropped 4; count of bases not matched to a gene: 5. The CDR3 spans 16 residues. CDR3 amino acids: CASSSGLAGGLYEQYF. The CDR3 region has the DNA TGTGCCAGCAGCTCGGGACTAGCGGGGGGCCTTTACGAGCAGTACTTC.

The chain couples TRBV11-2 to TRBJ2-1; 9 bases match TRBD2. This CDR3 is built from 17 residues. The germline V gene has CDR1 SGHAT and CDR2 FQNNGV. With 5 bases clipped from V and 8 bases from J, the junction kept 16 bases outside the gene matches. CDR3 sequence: CASSPAGGAGGGYEQFF. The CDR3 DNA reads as TGTGCCAGCAGCCCCGCTGGGGGAGCGGGGGGCGGATATGAGCAGTTCTTC.

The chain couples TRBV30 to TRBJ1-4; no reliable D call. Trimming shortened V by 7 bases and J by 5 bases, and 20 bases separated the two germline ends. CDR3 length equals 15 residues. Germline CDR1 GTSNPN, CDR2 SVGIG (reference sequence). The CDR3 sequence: CASLHRLFGNEKLFF. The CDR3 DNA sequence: TGTGCCTCCCTCCACCGTCTTTTCGGGAATGAAAAACTGTTTTTT.

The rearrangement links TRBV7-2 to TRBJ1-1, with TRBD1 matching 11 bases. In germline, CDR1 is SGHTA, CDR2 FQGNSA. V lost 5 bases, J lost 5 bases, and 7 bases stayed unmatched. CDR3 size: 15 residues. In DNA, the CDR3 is TGTGCCAGCAGCACGCGGGACAGGGGGTTAACTGAAGCTTTCTTT. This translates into CASSTRDRGLTEAFF.

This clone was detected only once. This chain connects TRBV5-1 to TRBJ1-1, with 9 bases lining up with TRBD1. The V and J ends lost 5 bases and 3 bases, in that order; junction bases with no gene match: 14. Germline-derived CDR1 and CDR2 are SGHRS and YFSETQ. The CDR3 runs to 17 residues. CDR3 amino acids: CASRHTGGSLYYTEAFF. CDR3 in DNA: TGCGCCAGCAGACATACAGGGGGCTCGCTCTACTACACTGAAGCTTTCTTT.

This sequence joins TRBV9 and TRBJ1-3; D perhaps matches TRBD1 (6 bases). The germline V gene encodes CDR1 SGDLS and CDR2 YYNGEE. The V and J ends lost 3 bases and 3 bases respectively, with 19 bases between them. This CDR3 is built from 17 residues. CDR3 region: CASSAAPGRGSGNTIYF. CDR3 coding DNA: TGTGCCAGCAGCGCTGCCCCGGGCAGGGGAAGTGGAAACACCATATATTTT.